Presented here are 8 T cell receptor beta chains from one specimen sequenced in a study of yellow fever vaccine responses in identical twins. TCRdb analysed the RT-PCR reads with MiXCR anew, one entry per CDR3 protein. The sample records several hundred distinct CDR3 sequences, approximately 84% being singletons. Sample: T cells from blood (PBMCs), unsorted or a sorted subset (not recorded which), taken before or after yellow fever vaccination (not recorded which). Every receptor here comes from a female donor who received the yellow fever vaccine.

This chain joins TRBV7-9 and TRBJ2-1; the match to TRBD2 covers 12 bases. The CDR3 is 15 amino acids. Germline V gives CDR1 SEHNR, CDR2 FQNEAQ (reference sequence). Trimming removed 4 bases from V and 10 bases from J; junction bases left unmatched: 8. CDR3: CASSSGLAGGSEQFF. The CDR3 nucleotides are TGTGCCAGCAGCTCGGGACTAGCGGGCGGATCCGAGCAGTTCTTC.

The J gene is TRBJ2-5, the V gene TRBV7-9; TRBD1 aligns across 7 bases. V lost 3 bases, J lost 5 bases, and 6 bases stayed unmatched. Germline V lookup: CDR1 SEHNR, CDR2 FQNEAQ (reference sequence). The CDR3 has 14 residues. The CDR3 protein is CASSFGQAWETQYF. CDR3 DNA: TGTGCCAGCAGCTTCGGACAGGCTTGGGAGACCCAGTACTTC.

The CDR3 DNA sequence: TGTGCCAGCAGCTCGGCGAAACGCTACGAGCAGTACTTC. This codes for CASSSAKRYEQYF. J is TRBJ2-7 and V is TRBV7-1, with D uncertain. TRBV7-1 is identified as an open reading frame with a role that is uncertain. This CDR3 contains 13 residues. The V end was cut by 3 bases, the J end by 3 bases, with 9 bases between.

The rearrangement joins TRBV15 to TRBJ2-7, with a weak D call TRBD2 (5 bases). V was shortened by 5 bases and J by 0 bases, with 20 bases between the two germline ends. Germline CDR1 and CDR2: LNHNV and YYDKDF (reference sequence). There are 17 residues in the CDR3. The CDR3 DNA reads as TGTGCCACCAGCTACTATCAAGAGGGCAGCAACTCCTACGAGCAGTACTTC. This gives the protein CATSYYQEGSNSYEQYF.

This sequence joins TRBV5-6 and TRBJ1-2, with a possible D match to TRBD1 (6 bases). CDR3 length equals 15 residues. Trimming shortened V by 0 bases and J by 0 bases, and 9 bases separated the two germline ends. Germline CDR1 and CDR2: SGHDT and YYEEEE. This chain's CDR3 is CASSLDRDPNYGYTF. CDR3 coding DNA: TGTGCCAGCAGCTTGGACAGGGATCCTAACTATGGCTACACCTTC.

The chain is built from TRBV6-2 or TRBV6-3 and TRBJ2-2; D is ambiguous. V was cut by 7 bases and J by 3 bases, with 12 bases left in between. CDR1 MNHEY and CDR2 SVGEGT come from the germline V gene. The CDR3 is 14 residues long. CDR3 region: CASKGVADTGELFF. CDR3 sequence (DNA): TGTGCCAGCAAGGGCGTAGCCGACACCGGGGAGCTGTTTTTT.

The sample holds one count of this clonotype. V usage is TRBV13 and J usage is TRBJ2-7, with no clear D. V gave up 5 bases and J gave up 3 bases, with 17 bases separating them. The germline V gene has CDR1 PRHDT and CDR2 FYEKMQ (reference sequence). The CDR3 is made up of 15 amino acids. CDR3 bases: TGTGCCAGCAGCGGGTCAGAAAGACCTTACTACGAGCAGTACTTC. It specifies CASSGSERPYYEQYF.

This rearrangement joins TRBV13 to TRBJ2-5; D is ambiguous. Trimming took 8 bases from V and 5 from J, leaving 18 bases between them. Germline CDR1 and CDR2: PRHDT and FYEKMQ (reference sequence). The CDR3 consists of 14 residues. This CDR3 is CASGYELSLETQYF. In DNA form, the CDR3 reads TGTGCCAGCGGCTATGAGTTAAGTTTGGAGACCCAGTACTTC.